This passage covers 3 T cell receptor beta chains from one sample sequenced in a study of T cell repertoires in cytomegalovirus infection. Antigens for these TCRs are unknown. TCRdb reprocessed the reads with MiXCR, giving one entry per CDR3 protein. The sample holds some 270,000 distinct CDR3 sequences, roughly 21% seen once. Specimen: cultured PBMCs, collected from culture after CMV antigen stimulation. These receptor sequences come from a human donor in good health (CMV status not recorded). Some clones in this sample may be carry-over from other donors' samples.

The table lists this clonotype with a few counts. V is TRBV7-8 and J is TRBJ2-3, with 11 positions matching TRBD1. The V gene's germline CDR1 is SGHVS and CDR2 FQNEAQ. V trimming: 4 bases; J trimming: 4 bases; junction bases outside the gene matches: 7. The CDR3 consists of 16 residues. CDR3 loop: CASSSLGGQGADTQYF. The CDR3 DNA is TGTGCCAGCAGCTCCCTGGGGGGACAGGGGGCAGATACGCAGTATTTT.

This clonotype was observed a few times. CDR3 sequence reads: CASNAYQETQYF. The CDR3 DNA follows: TGTGCCAGCAATGCATACCAAGAGACCCAGTACTTC. The chain uses TRBV2 and TRBJ2-5; no definite D call. The CDR3 contains 12 residues. V lost 7 bases and J 0 bases, leaving 6 bases between the germline ends. CDR1 is SNHLY and CDR2 is FYNNEI in the germline V gene.

This clonotype has at least ten counts. The genes are TRBV7-2 and TRBJ2-7; D gene uncertain. The V gene lost 3 bases and the J gene lost 5 bases, with 11 bases spanning the gap. The CDR3 extends over 13 amino acids. Germline CDR1 SGHTA, CDR2 FQGNSA. The CDR3 here is CASSFRTSDEQYF. The CDR3 DNA reads as TGTGCCAGCAGCTTTCGAACGTCTGACGAGCAGTACTTC.